This TCR beta chain was profiled in a study of chemoradiotherapy in HPV16-positive cancers. Study as a whole: Candidate HPV-specific clones and shared TCR motifs came from a couple of HPV16-positive patients.

With respect to this clone: Its antigen is not identified.

Study-wide results and limits: During treatment, candidate HPV-specific clones and E7-related motifs expanded in tumor. Better recurrence-free survival went with HPV-responsive T-cell expansion in HPV16-positive patients.

TCRdb's copy holds only in-frame clones and misses some; the assay was immunoSEQ multiplex PCR. Of approximately 15,000 clones listed, under 80% were seen once; the top ten hold 1.3%. The sequence was collected from a human donor with HPV-associated anogenital cancer. Sample collection occurred from a patient who underwent chemoradiotherapy.

DNA of the CDR3: TGTGCCAGCAGTGAGAGCCGTGGAAACACCATATATTTT. It specifies CASSESRGNTIYF. V gene TRBV6-1 combines with J gene TRBJ1-3, with D unresolved. This CDR3 contains 13 residues. V lost 3 bases to trimming and J lost 3 bases, with 6 bases between them. Germline V lookup: CDR1 MNHNS, CDR2 SASEGT.